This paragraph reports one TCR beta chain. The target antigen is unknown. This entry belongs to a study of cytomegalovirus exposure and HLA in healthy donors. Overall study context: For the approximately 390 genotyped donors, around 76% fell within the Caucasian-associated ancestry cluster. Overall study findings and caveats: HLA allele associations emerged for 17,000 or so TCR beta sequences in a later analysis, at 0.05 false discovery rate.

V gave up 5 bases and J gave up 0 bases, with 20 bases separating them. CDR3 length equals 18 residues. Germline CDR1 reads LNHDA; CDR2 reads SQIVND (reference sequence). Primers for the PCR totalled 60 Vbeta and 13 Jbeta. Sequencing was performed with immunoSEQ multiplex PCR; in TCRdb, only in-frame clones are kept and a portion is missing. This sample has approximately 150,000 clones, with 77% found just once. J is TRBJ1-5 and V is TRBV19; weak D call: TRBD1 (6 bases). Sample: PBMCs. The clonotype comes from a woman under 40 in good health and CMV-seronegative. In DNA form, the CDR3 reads TGTGCCAGTAGTTTAAAGATCCGGACAGTCCTTAGCAATCAGCCCCAGCATTTT. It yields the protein CASSLKIRTVLSNQPQHF. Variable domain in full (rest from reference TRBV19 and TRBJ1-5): DGGITQSPKYLFRKEGQNVTLSCEQNLNHDAMYWYRQDPGQGLRLIYYSQIVNDFQKGDIAEGYSVSREKKESFPLTVTSAQKNPTAFYLCASSLKIRTVLSNQPQHFGDGTRLSIL.